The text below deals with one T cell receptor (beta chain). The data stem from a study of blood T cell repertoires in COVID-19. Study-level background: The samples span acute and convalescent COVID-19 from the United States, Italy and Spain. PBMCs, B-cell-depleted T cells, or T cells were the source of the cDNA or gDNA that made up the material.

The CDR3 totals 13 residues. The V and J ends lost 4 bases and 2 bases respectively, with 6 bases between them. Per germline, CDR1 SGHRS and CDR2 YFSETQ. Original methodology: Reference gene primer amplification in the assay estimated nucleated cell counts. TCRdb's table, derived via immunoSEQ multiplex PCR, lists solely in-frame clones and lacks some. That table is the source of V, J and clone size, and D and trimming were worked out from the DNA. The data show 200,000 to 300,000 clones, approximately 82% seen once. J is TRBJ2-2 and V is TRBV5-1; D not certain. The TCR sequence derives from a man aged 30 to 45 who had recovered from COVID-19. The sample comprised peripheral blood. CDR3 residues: CASSLDNTGELFF. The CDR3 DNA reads TGCGCCAGCAGCCTAGATAACACCGGGGAGCTGTTTTTT. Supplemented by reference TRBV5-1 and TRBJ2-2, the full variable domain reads KAGVTQTPRYLIKTRGQQVTLSCSPISGHRSVSWYQQTPGQGLQFLFEYFSETQRNKGNFPGRFSGRQFSNSRSEMNVSTLELGDSALYLCASSLDNTGELFFGEGSRLTVL.